This entry concerns a single TCR beta chain. Its target is unknown. This may arise from a read error, as a much more abundant clone is one base away. The CDR3 is 15 amino acids. Germline V gene data show CDR1 as SGDLS and CDR2 as YYNGEE. This record comes from a study of CD8+CD57+ T cells in acquired aplastic anemia. Across the study: Mean read depth for CD4+ cells from healthy donors was roughly 10 million.

Genomic DNA, serving as template, underwent TCR beta VDJ and CDR3 profiling. TCRdb passed the reads through MiXCR, listing each CDR3 protein once. The profile shows about 180,000 distinct CDR3 sequences, 40% to 50% of them singletons. General observations from the study: Roughly 28 was the count of CD8+ CDR3 sequences that patients shared with controls. CD8+ Simpson's diversity did not differ significantly between patients and controls.

V usage is TRBV9 and J usage is TRBJ1-3; D gene uncertain. The receptor comes from a human donor in good health. Sequencing was carried out using sorted CD4+, CD8+, or CD8+CD57+ T cells (not recorded which) from PBMCs. The CDR3 loop is CASGVGPLSGNTIYF. The DNA of the CDR3 is TGTGCCAGCGGCGTAGGTCCGCTCTCTGGAAACACCATATATTTT.